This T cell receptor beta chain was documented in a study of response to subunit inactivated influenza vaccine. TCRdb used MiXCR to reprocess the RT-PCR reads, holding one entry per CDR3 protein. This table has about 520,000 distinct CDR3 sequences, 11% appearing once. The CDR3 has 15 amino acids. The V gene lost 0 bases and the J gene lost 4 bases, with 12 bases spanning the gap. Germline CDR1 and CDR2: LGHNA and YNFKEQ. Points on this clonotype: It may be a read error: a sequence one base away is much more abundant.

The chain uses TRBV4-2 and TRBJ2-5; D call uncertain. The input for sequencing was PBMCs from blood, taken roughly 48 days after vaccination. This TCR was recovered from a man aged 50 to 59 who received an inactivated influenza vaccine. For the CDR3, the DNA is TGTGCCAGCAGCCAAGAGGTGGCCCGACGAGAGACCCAGTACTTC. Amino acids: CASSQEVARRETQYF.